The clone carrying this T cell receptor beta chain has only a few counts. Reverse transcribed after extraction, RNA yielded cDNA as the sequencing template. Clones were read by immunoSEQ multiplex PCR, and TCRdb kept only the in-frame ones, dropping some. The sample holds under 200,000 clones, approximately 60% seen once. CDR1 is SEHNR, CDR2 FQNEAQ, per germline (reference sequence). Deletions cut 0 bases from V and 6 bases from J, with 12 bases between. The CDR3 sequence is 14 residues long. This record belongs to a study of CD8+ T cells in alopecia areata. As to treatment: oral pan-JAK inhibitor, 5-10 mg twice daily.

Sequenced material: CD4+ T cells sorted from blood, taken at week 24, from a patient treated with tofacitinib. This receptor was taken from a human donor with alopecia areata. The rearrangement joins TRBV7-9 to TRBJ2-7; possibly TRBD1 or TRBD2 for D (6 bases each). CDR3 sequence (DNA): TGTGCCAGCAGCTTAGCCAGGGGACTCGGCGAGCAGTACTTC. It codes for CASSLARGLGEQYF.